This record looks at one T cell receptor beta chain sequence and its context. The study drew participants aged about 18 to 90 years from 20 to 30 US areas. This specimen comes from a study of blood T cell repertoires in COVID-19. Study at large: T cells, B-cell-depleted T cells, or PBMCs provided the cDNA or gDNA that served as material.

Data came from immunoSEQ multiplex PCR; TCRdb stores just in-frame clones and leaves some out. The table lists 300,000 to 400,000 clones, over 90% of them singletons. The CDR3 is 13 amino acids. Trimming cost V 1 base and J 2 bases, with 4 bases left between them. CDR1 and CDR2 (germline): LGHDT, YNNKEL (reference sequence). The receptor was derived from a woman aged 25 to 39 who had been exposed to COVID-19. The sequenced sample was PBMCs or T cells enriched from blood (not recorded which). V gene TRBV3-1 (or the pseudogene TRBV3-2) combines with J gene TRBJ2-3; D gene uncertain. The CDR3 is CASSQALTDTQYF. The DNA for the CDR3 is TGTGCCAGCAGCCAAGCCCTCACAGATACGCAGTATTTT.